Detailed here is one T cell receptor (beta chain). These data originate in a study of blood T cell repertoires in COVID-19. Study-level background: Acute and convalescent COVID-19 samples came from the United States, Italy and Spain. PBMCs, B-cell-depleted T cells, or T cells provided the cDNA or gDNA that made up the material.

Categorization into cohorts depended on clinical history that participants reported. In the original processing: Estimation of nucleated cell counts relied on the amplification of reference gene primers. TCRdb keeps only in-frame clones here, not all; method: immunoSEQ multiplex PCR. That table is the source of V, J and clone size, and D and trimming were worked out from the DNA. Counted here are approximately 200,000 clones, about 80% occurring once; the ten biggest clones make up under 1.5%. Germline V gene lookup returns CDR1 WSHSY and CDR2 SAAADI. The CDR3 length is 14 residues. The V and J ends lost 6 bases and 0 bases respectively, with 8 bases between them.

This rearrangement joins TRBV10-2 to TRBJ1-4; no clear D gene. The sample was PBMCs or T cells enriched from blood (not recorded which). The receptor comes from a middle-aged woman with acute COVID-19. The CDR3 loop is CASSRVATNEKLFF. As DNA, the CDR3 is TGCGCCAGCAGCCGCGTCGCAACTAATGAAAAACTGTTTTTT.